This TCR beta chain was retrieved from a study of blood T cell repertoires in COVID-19. On the study more broadly: Some COVID-19 samples were acute and others convalescent; all came from the United States, Italy and Spain. Sources were T cells, B-cell-depleted T cells, or PBMCs; the material itself was cDNA or gDNA.

Original analysis: It was from reference gene primer amplification that nucleated cell counts were estimated. Assay used: immunoSEQ multiplex PCR; TCRdb lists only in-frame clones, some missing. Clone size and the V and J calls come from that table; the DNA yielded D and trimming. The repertoire holds over 300,000 clones, with 90% as singletons. Germline-derived CDR1 and CDR2 are MDHEN and SYDVKM. V lost 5 bases and J 5 bases, leaving 10 bases between the germline ends. The CDR3 has 12 amino acids. This chain links TRBV28 with TRBJ2-7; no reliable D call. Sequences were obtained from peripheral blood. This TCR derives from a man aged 18 to 29 with active or convalescent COVID-19. The CDR3 spells CASSPSGDEQYF. CDR3 sequence (DNA): TGTGCCAGCAGTCCCTCCGGTGACGAGCAGTACTTC.